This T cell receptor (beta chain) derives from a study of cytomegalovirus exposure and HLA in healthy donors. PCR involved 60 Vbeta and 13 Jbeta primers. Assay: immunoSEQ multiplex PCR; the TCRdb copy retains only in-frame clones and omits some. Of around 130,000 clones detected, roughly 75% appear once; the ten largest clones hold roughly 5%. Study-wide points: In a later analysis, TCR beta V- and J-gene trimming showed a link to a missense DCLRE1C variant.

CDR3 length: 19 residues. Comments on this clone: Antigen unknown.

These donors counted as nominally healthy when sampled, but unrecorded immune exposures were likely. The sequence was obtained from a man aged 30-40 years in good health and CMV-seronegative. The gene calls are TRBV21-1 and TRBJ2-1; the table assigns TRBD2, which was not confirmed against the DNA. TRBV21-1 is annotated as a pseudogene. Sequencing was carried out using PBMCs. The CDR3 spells CASSKELFSRDWTYNEQFF. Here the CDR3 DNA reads TGTGCCAGCAGCAAAGAGTTGTTTAGCCGGGACTGGACCTACAATGAGCAGTTCTTC.